This section outlines one TCR beta chain sequence together with its context. Its antigen is as yet unknown. Profiled with immunoSEQ multiplex PCR; TCRdb holds only in-frame clones, not every one. The repertoire holds 95,000 to 110,000 clones, with 87% as singletons. The data belong to a study of T cell responses to AZD1222 COVID-19 vaccine. This CDR3 has 13 residues. Per germline, CDR1 SQVTM and CDR2 ANQGSEA. The ends were cut back, 0 bases at V and 7 bases at J, with 13 bases in the middle. General study results and limits: Regions 160-218 and 743-854 dominated among vaccine-associated CD4 TCRs spanning spike.

The receptor comes from an adult who received the AZD1222 COVID-19 vaccine. The chain combines TRBV29-1 with TRBJ2-7; the D gene is possibly TRBD2 (5 bases). Sample: peripheral blood, taken 28 days after the second AZD1222 dose. This CDR3 reads CSVEDGRAMEQYF. The CDR3 coding sequence is TGCAGCGTTGAAGATGGGCGGGCAATGGAGCAGTACTTC.